This note documents a single T cell receptor (beta chain) sequence. It was with random hexamers that 0.5 to 1 ug RNA was reverse transcribed. Amplification of TCR beta CDR3 spanned 54 Vbeta and 13 Jbeta via immunoSEQ multiplex PCR. TCRdb redid the calling of the immunoSEQ multiplex PCR reads with MiXCR, one entry per CDR3 protein. The table shows roughly 130,000 distinct CDR3 sequences, with about 95% occurring only once. This sample was included in a study of CD8 T cells in Susac syndrome. Deletions cut 5 bases from V and 4 bases from J, with 12 bases between. The CDR3 sequence is 15 residues long. Per germline, CDR1 LNHDA and CDR2 SQIVND (reference sequence). Negative isolation yielded CD8+ and CD4+ T cells; FACS enriched TEMRA cells.

The chain couples TRBV19 to TRBJ2-6, with D possibly being TRBD1 (6 bases). The clonotype comes from a human donor with multiple sclerosis. The source material was CD4+ T cells from PBMCs. Here the CDR3 DNA reads TGTGCCAGTAGTCCAAGGGGGAGAGGGGCCAACGTCCTGACTTTC. The encoded protein is CASSPRGRGANVLTF.